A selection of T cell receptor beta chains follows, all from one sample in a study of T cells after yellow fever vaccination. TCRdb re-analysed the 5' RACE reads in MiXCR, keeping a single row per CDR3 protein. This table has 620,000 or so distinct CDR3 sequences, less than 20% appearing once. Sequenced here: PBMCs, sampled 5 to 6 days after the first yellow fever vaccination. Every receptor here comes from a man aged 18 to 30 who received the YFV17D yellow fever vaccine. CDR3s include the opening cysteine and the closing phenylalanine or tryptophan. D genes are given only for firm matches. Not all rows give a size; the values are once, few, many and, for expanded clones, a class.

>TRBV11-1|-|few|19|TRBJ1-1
TGTGCCAGCAGTCGCTCGGCTCCAGGCATTCGCGAAAAGAACACTGAAGCTTTCTTT
CASSRSAPGIREKNTEAFF
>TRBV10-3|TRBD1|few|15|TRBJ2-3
TGTGCCATCAGAGACAGGGTAGCTAGCACAGATACGCAGTATTTT
CAIRDRVASTDTQYF
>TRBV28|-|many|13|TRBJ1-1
TGTGCCAGCAGTTTGAACCTGAACACTGAAGCTTTCTTT
CASSLNLNTEAFF
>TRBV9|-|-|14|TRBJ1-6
TGTGCCAGCAGCGTAGCAGAGAAGAATTCACCCCTCCACTTT
CASSVAEKNSPLHF
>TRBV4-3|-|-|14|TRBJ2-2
TGCGCCAGCAGCCAAGAGGACCTCACCGGGGAGCTGTTTTTT
CASSQEDLTGELFF
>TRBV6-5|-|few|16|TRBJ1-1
TGTGCCAGCAGTTACTCTGGGGGAGTTGGGAACACTGAAGCTTTCTTT
CASSYSGGVGNTEAFF
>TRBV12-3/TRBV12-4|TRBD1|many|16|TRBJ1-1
TGTGCCAGCAGTTCCGGGACAGACATTAAGGGGACTGAAGCTTTCTTT
CASSSGTDIKGTEAFF
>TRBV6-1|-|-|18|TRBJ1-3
TGTGCCAGCAGCGGGGGGGAAGGTGACGCAGAATCTGGAAACACCATATATTTT
CASSGGEGDAESGNTIYF
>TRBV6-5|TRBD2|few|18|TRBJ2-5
TGTGCCAGCAGTTACTCCTTCTCTAGCGGGGGGATACAAGAGACCCAGTACTTC
CASSYSFSSGGIQETQYF
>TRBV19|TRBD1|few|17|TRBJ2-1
TGTGCCAGTAGTATAGGGGGACAGGTGAGCTCCTACAATGAGCAGTTCTTC
CASSIGGQVSSYNEQFF
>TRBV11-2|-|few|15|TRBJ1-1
TGTGCCAGCAGCTTGCGACAGAGTAGGAACACTGAAGCTTTCTTT
CASSLRQSRNTEAFF
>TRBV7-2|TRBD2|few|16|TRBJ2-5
TGTGCCAGCAGCTCTCAAGGACTAGCTGGAAAAGAGACCCAGTACTTC
CASSSQGLAGKETQYF
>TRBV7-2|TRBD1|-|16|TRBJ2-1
TGTGCCAGCACAAGAACCGGGACAGGGGCTTACAATGAGCAGTTCTTC
CASTRTGTGAYNEQFF
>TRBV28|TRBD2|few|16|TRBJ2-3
TGTGCCAGCAACCTGGGACTAGCCGGGGGCACAGATACGCAGTATTTT
CASNLGLAGGTDTQYF
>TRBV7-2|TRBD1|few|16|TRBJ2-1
TGTGCCAGCAGCTTGTACGGGACAGGGATGGTTAATGAGCAGTTCTTC
CASSLYGTGMVNEQFF
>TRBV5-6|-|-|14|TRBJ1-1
TGTGCCAGCACCTCGGAAGGTTTTGAGACTGAAGCTTTCTTT
CASTSEGFETEAFF
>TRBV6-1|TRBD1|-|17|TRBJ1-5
TGTGCCAGCAGTGAAGGGACAGGGGGCTCGGGCAATCAGCCCCAGCATTTT
CASSEGTGGSGNQPQHF
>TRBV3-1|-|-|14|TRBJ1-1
TGTGCCAGCAGCCAAGATGGGGCCGTGTATGCGGCTTTCTTT
CASSQDGAVYAAFF
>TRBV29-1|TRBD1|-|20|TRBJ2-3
TGCAGCGTTGAGAGGGGGACAGCCCTCTTCCGTCGGGCGCGCACAGATACGCAGTATTTT
CSVERGTALFRRARTDTQYF
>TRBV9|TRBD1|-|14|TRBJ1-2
TGTGCCAGCAGCGTATCAGGGGGGGGCGTCAGCTACACCTTC
CASSVSGGGVSYTF
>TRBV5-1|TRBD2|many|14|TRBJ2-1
TGCGCCAGCAGCCCGGGGACTAGCGGGCTTGAGCAGTTCTTC
CASSPGTSGLEQFF
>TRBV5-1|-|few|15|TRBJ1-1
TGCGCCAGCAGCTTGGATGCAGGATTTAACACTGAAGCTTTCTTT
CASSLDAGFNTEAFF
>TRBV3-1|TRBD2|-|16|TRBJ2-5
TGTGCCAGCAGCCAAGGACTAGCGGAGAACCAAGAGACCCAGTACTTC
CASSQGLAENQETQYF
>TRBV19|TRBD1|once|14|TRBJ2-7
TGTGCCAGTAGTGGGGGACAGGCGAACTACGAGCAGTACTTC
CASSGGQANYEQYF
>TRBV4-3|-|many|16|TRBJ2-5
TGCGCCAGCAGCCAAGAAGCGAGGGTCAGGGAAGAGACCCAGTACTTC
CASSQEARVREETQYF
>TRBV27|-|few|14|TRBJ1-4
TGTGCCAGCGGCTGGGGCCCGGAAAGTGAAAAACTGTTTTTT
CASGWGPESEKLFF
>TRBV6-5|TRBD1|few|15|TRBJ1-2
TGTGCCAGCAGTTACTCGCCAGGGGGGATTTATGGCTACACCTTC
CASSYSPGGIYGYTF
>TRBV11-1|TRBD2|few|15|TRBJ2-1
TGTGCCAGCAGCTTACGAACGGGGGGAGTCTATGAGCAGTTCTTC
CASSLRTGGVYEQFF
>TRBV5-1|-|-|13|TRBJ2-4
TGCGCCAGCAGCCAGAACGATGGGAACATTCAGTACTTC
CASSQNDGNIQYF
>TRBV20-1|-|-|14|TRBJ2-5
TGCAGTGCTAGACGGGGGGCAGCCCAAGAGACCCAGTACTTC
CSARRGAAQETQYF
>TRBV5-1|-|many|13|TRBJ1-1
TGCGCCAGCAGCTCACAGGGTAACACTGAAGCTTTCTTT
CASSSQGNTEAFF
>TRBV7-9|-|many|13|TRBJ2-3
TGTGCCAGCAGCTCGAACTCGGTGGATACGCAGTATTTT
CASSSNSVDTQYF
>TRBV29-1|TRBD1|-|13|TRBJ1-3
TGCAGCGCCGAACAGGGGAGTGGAAACACCATATATTTT
CSAEQGSGNTIYF
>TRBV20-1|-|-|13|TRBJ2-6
TGCAGTGCTAGGGTTGTTTTGGCCAACGTCCTGACTTTC
CSARVVLANVLTF
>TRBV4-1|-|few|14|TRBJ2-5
TGCGCCAGCAGCCAGGGCTCGGACCAAGAGACCCAGTACTTC
CASSQGSDQETQYF
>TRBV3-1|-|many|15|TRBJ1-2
TGTGCCAGCAGCCAAGATATCTCTACGTACTATGGCTACACCTTC
CASSQDISTYYGYTF
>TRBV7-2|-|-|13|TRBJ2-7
TGTGCCAGCAGCTACAGGGAGGACTACGAGCAGTACTTC
CASSYREDYEQYF
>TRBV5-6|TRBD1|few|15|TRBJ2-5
TGTGCCAGCAGCTGGGGACAGGGGGCGATGGAGACCCAGTACTTC
CASSWGQGAMETQYF
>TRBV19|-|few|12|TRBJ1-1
TGTGCCAGTAGTATAGGAGGCTACGAAGCTTTCTTT
CASSIGGYEAFF
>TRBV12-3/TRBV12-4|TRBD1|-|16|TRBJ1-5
TGTGCCAGCAGTGCCCGGACAGGGGCTGGGAATCAGCCCCAGCATTTT
CASSARTGAGNQPQHF
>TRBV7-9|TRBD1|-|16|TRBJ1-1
TGTGCCAGCAGCTTTAGGCCAGGGGGACGATCCACTGAAGCTTTCTTT
CASSFRPGGRSTEAFF
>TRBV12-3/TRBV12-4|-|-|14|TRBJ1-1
TGTGCCAGCAGTTTCCAGGGTGGCGCGACTGAAGCTTTCTTT
CASSFQGGATEAFF
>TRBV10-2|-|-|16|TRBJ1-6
TGCGCCAGCAGTGAGTCCCGACAGGCCCTTAATTCACCCCTCCACTTT
CASSESRQALNSPLHF
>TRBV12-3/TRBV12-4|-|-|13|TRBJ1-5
TGTGCCAGCAGTGAAGGTTACAATCAGCCCCAGCATTTT
CASSEGYNQPQHF